A single sample gave rise to the 3 T cell receptor beta chains below, sequenced in a study of control samples from healthy donors and cancer patients. Sequenced by immunoSEQ multiplex PCR; TCRdb stores in-frame clones only, minus some. Among just over 80,000 clones listed, around 94% were seen once. The specimen sequenced was blood. These receptors all stem from a woman under 30 in good health.

V is TRBV9 and J is TRBJ1-1; D is uncertain. The CDR3 consists of 16 residues. Trimming stripped 0 bases from V and 1 base from J, with 13 bases between. Germline V lookup: CDR1 SGDLS, CDR2 YYNGEE. CDR3 coding DNA: TGTGCCAGCAGCGTAGTTTCGGGCAGATGGAACACTGAAGCTTTCTTT. Its translation is CASSVVSGRWNTEAFF.

The rearrangement uses TRBV5-4 and TRBJ2-1; D could derive from TRBD1 or TRBD2 (5 bases each). Germline V lookup: CDR1 SGHNT, CDR2 YYREEE (reference sequence). There are 15 residues in the CDR3. Deletions cut 2 bases from V and 7 bases from J, with 16 bases between. The CDR3 spells CASSFRGGPGNEQFF. CDR3 sequence (DNA): TGTGCCAGCAGCTTTCGGGGCGGGCCCGGGAATGAGCAGTTCTTC.

This chain uses TRBV7-8 with TRBJ2-1; tentatively, D is TRBD2 (5 bases). The CDR3 has 15 amino acids. V lost 0 bases, J lost 0 bases, and 6 bases lay in between. CDR1 and CDR2 from the germline V gene are SGHVS and FQNEAQ. The CDR3 region is CASSLAGSSYNEQFF. CDR3 DNA sequence: TGTGCCAGCAGCTTAGCGGGGAGCTCCTACAATGAGCAGTTCTTC.